The 2 T cell receptor beta chains below were found in one sample sequenced in a study of response to subunit inactivated influenza vaccine. Via MiXCR, TCRdb re-called the RT-PCR reads, giving one row per CDR3 protein. The repertoire holds hundreds of thousands of distinct CDR3 sequences, with approximately 14% as singletons. Here the sequenced sample was PBMCs from blood, taken 14 to 15 days before vaccination. Every receptor here comes from a middle-aged man who received an inactivated influenza vaccine.

The genes are TRBV4-2 and TRBJ2-7; no definite D call. Between the trimmed V and J ends, which lost 0 bases and 5 bases, there was a span of 14 bases. The CDR3 is 15 amino acids. Germline V gives CDR1 LGHNA, CDR2 YNFKEQ. The CDR3 sequence: CASSQDPSRVDEQYF. The CDR3 DNA is TGTGCCAGCAGCCAAGATCCTTCCCGAGTCGACGAGCAGTACTTC.

This clonotype turned up a few times. The chain carries TRBV5-1 and TRBJ2-7; 10 positions match TRBD1. From germline, CDR1 is SGHRS and CDR2 YFSETQ. The CDR3 consists of 15 residues. With V trimmed by 0 bases and J by 4 bases, 4 bases remained unmatched. The DNA for the CDR3 is TGCGCCAGCAGCTTGGGGGGGACAGGGGAATACGAGCAGTACTTC. Protein product: CASSLGGTGEYEQYF. Based on the CDR3 plus reference TRBV5-1 and TRBJ2-7, the full variable domain is KAGVTQTPRYLIKTRGQQVTLSCSPISGHRSVSWYQQTPGQGLQFLFEYFSETQRNKGNFPGRFSGRQFSNSRSEMNVSTLELGDSALYLCASSLGGTGEYEQYFGPGTRLTVT.